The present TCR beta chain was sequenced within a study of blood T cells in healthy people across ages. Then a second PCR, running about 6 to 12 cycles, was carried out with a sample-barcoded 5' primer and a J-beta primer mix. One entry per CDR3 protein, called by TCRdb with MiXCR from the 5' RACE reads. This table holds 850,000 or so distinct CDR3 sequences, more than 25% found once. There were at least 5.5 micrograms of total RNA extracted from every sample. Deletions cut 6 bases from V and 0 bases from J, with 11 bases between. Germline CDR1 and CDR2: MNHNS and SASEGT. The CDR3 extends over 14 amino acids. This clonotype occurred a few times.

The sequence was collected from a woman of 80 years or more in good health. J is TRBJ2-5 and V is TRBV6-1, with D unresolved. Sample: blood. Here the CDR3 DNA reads TGTGCCAGCAGCCTCGACATTGACCAAGAGACCCAGTACTTC. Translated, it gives CASSLDIDQETQYF.